The rows below give T cell receptor beta chains drawn from one sample of a study of blood T cell repertoires in COVID-19. Clones were read by immunoSEQ multiplex PCR, and TCRdb kept only the in-frame ones, dropping some. The profile shows about 400,000 clones, 70% to 90% of them singletons. Sequencing input: peripheral blood. The receptors come from a human donor in a cohort sampled during active COVID-19. CDR3s include the opening cysteine and the closing phenylalanine or tryptophan.

J gene,V gene,CDR3 protein
TRBJ2-5,TRBV25-1,CASSYFVTGGGKETQYF
TRBJ2-1,TRBV10-2,CASSDLGHEQFF
TRBJ1-1,TRBV30,CAWKKGERLYTEAFF
TRBJ1-3,TRBV25-1,CASSTGGNTIYF
TRBJ1-2,TRBV6-5,CASSYSEGYRGYTF
TRBJ2-2,TRBV6-5,CASSQGSSLFF
TRBJ1-1,TRBV30,CAWLQGGTEAFF
TRBJ2-6,TRBV9,CASSPNFSGANVLTF
TRBJ1-6,TRBV6-6,CASSYRGYGDNSPLHF
TRBJ1-3,TRBV11-2,CASSLGPLAGSGNTIYF
TRBJ2-4,TRBV18,CASSPDWIAKNIQYF
TRBJ1-4,TRBV19,CASSIDSATNEKLFF
TRBJ1-2,TRBV2,CASSEHRDRRRDYGYTF
TRBJ1-2,TRBV24-1,CATSDSDSGVLGLYGYTF
TRBJ2-3,TRBV10-3,CAMGLATDTQYF
TRBJ2-7,TRBV11-2,CASQPLAGVSYEQYF
TRBJ1-6,TRBV30,CAWSTTRRGSDSPLHF
TRBJ2-3,TRBV7-3,CASSHSGSGSGTDTQYF
TRBJ2-1,TRBV11-3,CASSLTASGHNEQFF
TRBJ2-1,TRBV10-1,CASSESGRGLSDEQFF
TRBJ2-7,TRBV2,CASLPSGRAGFDEQYF
TRBJ2-2,TRBV5-1,CASSLDSRNPGELFF
TRBJ2-2,TRBV11-2,CASSLTGTDTGELFF
TRBJ2-5,TRBV7-3,CASSQAGGETQYF
TRBJ2-2,TRBV24-1,CATSDPLTGELFF
TRBJ2-1,TRBV4-2,CASSQVGTSDYNEQFF
TRBJ2-1,TRBV11-2,CASSPQGTGRYNEQFF
TRBJ2-5,TRBV19,CASSDPGQGLETQYF
TRBJ2-3,TRBV11-2,CASSVSRGTDTQYF
TRBJ2-7,TRBV5-4,CASSLGLGGAAYEQYF
TRBJ1-1,TRBV28,CASSRQTQQNTEAFF
TRBJ2-7,TRBV19,CASSTGGSAYEQYF
TRBJ2-7,TRBV5-8,CASSPTGTHEQYF
TRBJ2-7,TRBV13,CASSLSSSGFGEQYF